This T cell receptor (beta chain) was profiled in a study of Tregs in tolerant kidney transplant recipients. As regards this clone: Its antigen remains unidentified.

Using immunoSEQ multiplex PCR, the repertoire was profiled, and TCRdb retains in-frame clones only, with some absent. The data show approximately 500 clones, about 40% seen once. Germline assignment: CDR1 MNHNY and CDR2 SVGAGI (reference sequence). With 0 bases removed from V and 0 bases from J, the gap between germline ends came to 3 bases. The CDR3 extends over 14 amino acids. Whole-study findings and limits: For some patients, primers changed over time, blocking nucleotide-level comparison.

The source of this sequence is a human patient who received a combined kidney and bone marrow transplant. Specimen: Tregs from blood cultured with allogeneic cells, collected before the transplant. The rearrangement joins TRBV6-6 to TRBJ2-1, with D hard to call. Here the CDR3 reads CASSYSISYNEQFF. The CDR3, as DNA: TGTGCCAGCAGTTACTCGATCTCCTACAATGAGCAGTTCTTC.